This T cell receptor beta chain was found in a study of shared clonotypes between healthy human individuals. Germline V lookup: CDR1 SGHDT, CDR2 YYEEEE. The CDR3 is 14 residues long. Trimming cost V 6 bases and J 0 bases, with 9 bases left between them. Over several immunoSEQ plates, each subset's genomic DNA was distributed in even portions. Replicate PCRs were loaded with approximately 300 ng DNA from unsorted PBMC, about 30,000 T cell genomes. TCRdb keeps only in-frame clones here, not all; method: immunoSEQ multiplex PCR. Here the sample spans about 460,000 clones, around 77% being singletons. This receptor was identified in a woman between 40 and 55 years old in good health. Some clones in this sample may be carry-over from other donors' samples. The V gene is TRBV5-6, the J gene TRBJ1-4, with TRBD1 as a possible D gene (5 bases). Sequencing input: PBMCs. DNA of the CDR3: TGTGCCAGCACCCTCAGGGCAACTAATGAAAAACTGTTTTTT. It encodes CASTLRATNEKLFF.